This T cell receptor beta chain comes out of a study of regulatory T cells in long-lasting Graves disease. Findings and limits, study-wide: Relative to new patients (966), persistent patients exhibited greater sharing of public clonotypes (over 2,500).

There are many counts of this clonotype. Its target is unknown. The time point denotes: newly diagnosed GD, antithyroid drugs for less than 3 months. Making the TCR library involved RNA that had been extracted from PBMCs. HTBI primers from iRepertoire and Arm-PCR of CDR3 regions yielded the TCR beta libraries. TCRdb re-called the multiplex PCR reads with MiXCR, one entry per CDR3 protein. The sample contains some 600,000 distinct CDR3 sequences, 15% to 20% of which appear only once. This CDR3 spans 13 amino acids. V was trimmed by 6 bases and J by 9 bases, leaving 15 bases between them. Per germline, CDR1 MNHEY and CDR2 SMNVEV (reference sequence). The data also belong to a second study, concerning T cells in Graves' hyperthyroidism and ophthalmopathy. That work adds: Model predictions of ophthalmopathy came a median 6.5 months before onset.

The source is a man between 18 and 35 years old with Graves disease. This rearrangement joins TRBV27 to TRBJ2-4; perhaps D is TRBD1 or TRBD2 (5 bases each). The material was peripheral blood mononuclear cells (PBMCs), obtained at new diagnosis, from a patient treated with antithyroid drugs. The CDR3 nucleotides are TGTGCCAGCAGCTCATTGGGGGTAGGCATTCAGTACTTC. Translating gives CASSSLGVGIQYF.